One sample yielded the 25 T cell receptor beta chains listed below, sequenced in a study of T-cell reconstitution after alpha-beta-depleted transplantation in children. Preparing the TCRbeta library involved the use of unique molecular identifiers. TCRdb independently ran MiXCR on the PCR reads; one entry per CDR3 protein. The sample yields more than 450,000 distinct CDR3 sequences, around 20% seen once. Specimen: PBMCs from the stem cell graft donor, collected from the stem cell graft. The receptors come from a human donor who donated a stem cell graft to a child with acute lymphoblastic leukemia.

This rearrangement joins TRBV20-1 to TRBJ2-5; perhaps D is TRBD1 or TRBD2 (5 bases each). This CDR3 comprises 12 residues. The germline V gene encodes CDR1 DFQATT and CDR2 SNEGSKA (reference sequence). V dropped 3 bases and J dropped 2 bases, with 7 bases sitting between them. The CDR3 sequence is CSARGEQETQYF. The CDR3 coding sequence is TGCAGTGCTAGGGGGGAACAAGAGACCCAGTACTTC.

The CDR3 DNA reads as TGTGCCAGTAGTATGGCAGCATCCTACGAGCAGTACTTC. Amino acid sequence: CASSMAASYEQYF. The chain combines TRBV19 with TRBJ2-7; D uncertain. Germline V gene sequence: CDR1 LNHDA, CDR2 SQIVND (reference sequence). The ends were cut back, 3 bases at V and 1 base at J, with 7 bases in the middle. The CDR3 loop spans 13 amino acids.

This clonotype appeared many times. The chain joins TRBV18 to TRBJ2-3; D could derive from TRBD1 or TRBD2 (5 bases each). Germline assignment: CDR1 KGHSH and CDR2 LQKENI. Trimming stripped 4 bases from V and 2 bases from J, with 10 bases between. The CDR3 runs to 14 residues. CDR3 coding DNA: TGTGCCAGCTCACGGGGGAGTATCACAGATACGCAGTATTTT. It codes for CASSRGSITDTQYF.

The V and J genes are TRBV3-1 and TRBJ2-1, with 8 bases fitting TRBD2. With V trimmed by 4 bases and J by 10 bases, 15 bases remained unmatched. The CDR3 runs 16 residues. Germline V lookup: CDR1 LGHDT, CDR2 YNNKEL (reference sequence). This CDR3 is CASSRTRGAGEWEQFF. In nucleotides, the CDR3 is TGTGCCAGCAGCCGGACACGGGGAGCGGGAGAGTGGGAGCAGTTCTTC.

Only a few counts were recorded for this clonotype. The rearrangement links TRBV29-1 to TRBJ2-7, with D unclear. V lost 5 bases and J lost 2, with 4 bases in between. The CDR3 has 10 residues. The germline V gene encodes CDR1 SQVTM and CDR2 ANQGSEA. This chain's CDR3 is CSVRTYEQYF. The CDR3 bases are TGCAGCGTTCGAACCTACGAGCAGTACTTC.

The chain carries TRBV6-1 and TRBJ2-7; TRBD1 agrees at 8 bases. Germline CDR1 is MNHNS and CDR2 is SASEGT. The J segment lost 5 bases and the V segment lost 5 bases, leaving 8 bases of the junction unmatched. This CDR3 contains 14 residues. The CDR3 loop reads CASSPRTGYDEQYF. DNA for the CDR3: TGTGCCAGCAGTCCTAGGACAGGGTACGACGAGCAGTACTTC.

The chain joins TRBV20-1 to TRBJ1-5; tentative D call: TRBD1 (6 bases). V shed 3 bases and J shed 5 bases, with 32 bases lying between them. The CDR3 length is 20 residues. Per the germline V gene, CDR1 is DFQATT and CDR2 is SNEGSKA (reference sequence). The CDR3 region has the DNA TGCAGTGCTAGCACTTGGGGGGGGCGCGTCTTGTGGGGAACCCATCAGCCCCAGCATTTT. It yields the protein CSASTWGGRVLWGTHQPQHF.

This clonotype was seen repeatedly, ten times or more. The V and J genes are TRBV19 and TRBJ2-1; TRBD1 agrees at 8 bases. The CDR3 has 15 residues. V trimming: 5 bases; J trimming: 2 bases; junction bases outside the gene matches: 5. Per germline, CDR1 LNHDA and CDR2 SQIVND (reference sequence). The CDR3 nucleotides are TGTGCCAGTAGTCAGACAGGGGAGACCTACAATGAGCAGTTCTTC. Translating gives CASSQTGETYNEQFF.

The chain couples TRBV4-1 to TRBJ2-7, with D tentatively TRBD2 (5 bases). This CDR3 region has 14 residues. Looked up from germline, CDR1 is MGHRA and CDR2 is YSYEKL. Trimming left V 4 bases short and J 3 bases short, with 13 bases between. As DNA, the CDR3 is TGCGCCAGCAGCCCAAGCCGGGGAGTCTACGAGCAGTACTTC. This translates into CASSPSRGVYEQYF.

This chain uses TRBV28 with TRBJ2-7, with a weak D call TRBD1 (5 bases). The CDR3 is 15 residues long. Trimming took 2 bases from V and 5 from J, leaving 16 bases between them. Germline assignment: CDR1 MDHEN and CDR2 SYDVKM. In DNA form, the CDR3 reads TGTGCCAGCAGTTTAAGGGGTATTAGTTCCCACGAGCAGTACTTC. Its translation is CASSLRGISSHEQYF.

The genes are TRBV29-1 and TRBJ2-2; no definite D call. Per germline, CDR1 SQVTM and CDR2 ANQGSEA. The ends were cut back, 5 bases at V and 3 bases at J, with 1 base in the middle. This CDR3 region has 10 residues. CDR3 in amino acids: CSVHTGELFF. CDR3 DNA: TGCAGCGTTCACACCGGGGAGCTGTTTTTT.

This sequence joins TRBV20-1 and TRBJ2-5, with D possibly matching TRBD1 (6 bases). CDR3 length equals 14 residues. Per the germline V gene, CDR1 is DFQATT and CDR2 is SNEGSKA (reference sequence). Trimming stripped 2 bases from V and 5 bases from J, with 15 bases between. The CDR3 loop is CSARQGISVETQYF. CDR3 in DNA: TGCAGTGCTAGACAGGGGATCTCCGTGGAGACCCAGTACTTC.

This clonotype occurred a few times. The rearrangement joins TRBV6-1 to TRBJ1-1, with D possibly TRBD1 on 5 matching bases. Germline V gene data show CDR1 as MNHNS and CDR2 as SASEGT. The V and J ends lost 4 bases and 5 bases respectively, with 11 bases between them. The CDR3 runs to 13 residues. CDR3 sequence (DNA): TGTGCCAGCAGTGTGAGCCCAGGGACTGAAGCTTTCTTT. Protein product: CASSVSPGTEAFF.

The rearrangement links TRBV24-1 to TRBJ2-1; no reliable D call. V shed 2 bases and J shed 2 bases, with 9 bases lying between them. The germline CDR1 and CDR2 sequences are KGHDR and SFDVKD. The CDR3 consists of 15 residues. DNA for the CDR3: TGTGCCACCAGTGATTCTACGCGTACCTACAATGAGCAGTTCTTC. Amino acids: CATSDSTRTYNEQFF.

V is TRBV7-9 and J is TRBJ2-5; 8 nucleotides match TRBD1. Germline assignment: CDR1 SEHNR and CDR2 FQNEAQ (reference sequence). Trimming cost V 7 bases and J 5 bases; bases outside gene matches: 15. The CDR3 length is 16 residues. The CDR3 reads CASKAPGGASGETQYF. Written as DNA, the CDR3 is TGTGCCAGCAAGGCTCCAGGGGGCGCCTCAGGGGAGACCCAGTACTTC.

The chain recombines TRBV4-1 with TRBJ2-2, with TRBD2 matching 12 bases. Germline values: CDR1 MGHRA, CDR2 YSYEKL. This CDR3 spans 19 amino acids. The ends lost 0 bases at V and 6 bases at J; junction bases unmatched: 11. The CDR3 bases are TGCGCCAGCAGCCAAGATTCCCCTAGCGGGAGGGCCATCGCCGGGGAGCTGTTTTTT. This sequence encodes CASSQDSPSGRAIAGELFF.

The genes are TRBV27 and TRBJ2-1, with D uncertain. V lost 6 bases and J 10 bases, leaving 13 bases between the germline ends. The V gene's germline CDR1 is MNHEY and CDR2 SMNVEV (reference sequence). The CDR3 is made up of 12 amino acids. CDR3 region: CASSHRRGEQFF. CDR3 coding DNA: TGTGCCAGCAGCCACCGACGCGGCGAGCAGTTCTTC.

This clonotype occurred a few times. The chain joins TRBV5-5 to TRBJ2-2; 7 bases agree with TRBD2. The V and J ends lost 1 base and 6 bases, in that order; junction bases with no gene match: 18. Germline CDR1 is SGHKS and CDR2 is YYEKEE (reference sequence). The CDR3 contains 19 residues. CDR3: CASSLSKGYLAGAPGELFF. CDR3 bases: TGTGCCAGCAGCTTGTCGAAGGGGTATTTGGCGGGAGCCCCCGGGGAGCTGTTTTTT.

This clonotype showed up many times. This chain links TRBV12-3 or TRBV12-4 with TRBJ2-1; the match to TRBD2 covers 8 bases. This CDR3 spans 14 amino acids. V lost 3 bases and J lost 3; bases outside the gene matches: 1. CDR3 amino acids: CASSFSGGYNEQFF. The CDR3 nucleotides are TGTGCCAGCAGTTTCAGCGGGGGCTACAATGAGCAGTTCTTC.

This clonotype was detected a few times. The rearrangement uses TRBV20-1 and TRBJ2-7; D gene uncertain. The CDR3 is 14 amino acids. CDR1 is DFQATT and CDR2 is SNEGSKA in the germline V gene (reference sequence). Trimming removed 0 bases from V and 6 bases from J, with 15 bases in between. The CDR3 loop reads CSARDPFLSAEQYF. The CDR3, as DNA: TGCAGTGCTAGAGATCCCTTTCTGTCCGCCGAGCAGTACTTC.

J is TRBJ2-7 and V is TRBV12-3 or TRBV12-4, with D perhaps TRBD2 (5 bases). The CDR3 is 13 residues long. V was trimmed by 3 bases and J by 3 bases, leaving 9 bases between them. In nucleotides, the CDR3 is TGTGCCAGCAGTTTTGGGAGTTTCTACGAGCAGTACTTC. Amino acid sequence: CASSFGSFYEQYF.

This clonotype was counted only a few times. The chain has TRBV10-3 and TRBJ2-7; the D gene is possibly TRBD1 (6 bases). The CDR3 consists of 15 residues. The germline CDR1 and CDR2 sequences are ENHRY and SYGVKD. Trimming took 0 bases from V and 6 from J, leaving 15 bases between them. The CDR3 sequence: CAISESEDSRVEQYF. The CDR3 DNA reads as TGTGCCATCAGTGAGTCGGAGGACAGTCGAGTCGAGCAGTACTTC.

This clonotype was detected only a few times. The V and J genes are TRBV15 and TRBJ2-3; tentatively, D is TRBD1 (5 bases). This CDR3 region has 15 residues. The germline V and J ends were trimmed by 0 bases and 2 bases, with 9 bases remaining between them. Germline CDR1 reads LNHNV; CDR2 reads YYDKDF (reference sequence). CDR3 sequence: CATSRDSGNTDTQYF. In DNA, the CDR3 is TGTGCCACCAGCAGAGATTCAGGGAACACAGATACGCAGTATTTT.

The sample holds a few counts of this clonotype. V is TRBV27 and J is TRBJ2-5; no firm D call. There are 14 residues in the CDR3. V was shortened by 3 bases and J by 2 bases, with 10 bases between the two germline ends. Germline-derived CDR1 and CDR2 are MNHEY and SMNVEV (reference sequence). Here the CDR3 DNA reads TGTGCCAGCAGTTTTCTGGAAGAGCAAGAGACCCAGTACTTC. It yields the protein CASSFLEEQETQYF.

This clonotype was recorded a few times. The chain combines TRBV5-4 with TRBJ2-7, with 9 bases fitting TRBD2. J gave up 6 bases and V 2 bases, and 3 bases lay outside the gene matches. Germline loops: CDR1 SGHNT, CDR2 YYREEE (reference sequence). There are 13 residues in the CDR3. CDR3 in amino acids: CASSFGTSSEQYF. The DNA for the CDR3 is TGTGCCAGCAGCTTCGGGACTAGCAGCGAGCAGTACTTC.